Following are 2 T cell receptor beta chains from one sample sequenced in a study of cytomegalovirus exposure and HLA in healthy donors. With 60 Vbeta and 13 Jbeta primers, the PCR was carried out. The assay was immunoSEQ multiplex PCR, and TCRdb's table has in-frame clones only and misses some. The sample shows about 150,000 clones, about four fifths of them seen only once. Sequenced material: PBMCs. The receptor source for this set is a human donor in good health.

V is TRBV12-5 and J is TRBJ1-3, with D perhaps matching TRBD1 (5 bases). The germline CDR1 and CDR2 sequences are LGHNT and FRNRAP. The ends were cut back, 6 bases at V and 4 bases at J, with 13 bases in the middle. CDR3 length: 14 residues. CDR3 sequence (DNA): TGTGCTAGTGGGAGACGGACACCCGGAAACACCATATATTTT. It encodes CASGRRTPGNTIYF.

This chain connects TRBV6-6 to TRBJ2-1; 7 nucleotides line up with TRBD2. Germline CDR1 and CDR2: MNHNY and SVGAGI (reference sequence). The CDR3 totals 13 residues. Losses at the gene ends were 5 bases for V and 9 bases for J; bases not matched to a gene: 7. CDR3 DNA: TGTGCCAGCAGTCCGAGACTAGCCAGTGAGCAGTTCTTC. This encodes CASSPRLASEQFF.